Below are 29 T cell receptor beta chains sequenced from a single sample in a study of T cell changes during pregnancy in multiple sclerosis. Clones were sequenced by immunoSEQ multiplex PCR, and TCRdb holds only the in-frame ones, with some missing. This table holds roughly 45,000 clones, roughly 88% found once. This sample comprised peripheral blood, obtained in the second trimester of pregnancy. The receptors here all came from a female donor in good health, enrolled as a control in a pregnancy study.

Of note for this clone: The junction and the germline gene differ at one end; a read error may be behind it. The J gene is TRBJ2-7, the V gene TRBV30; 9 bases match TRBD2. The CDR3 is made up of 16 amino acids. Germline CDR1 GTSNPN, CDR2 SVGIG (reference sequence). CDR3 residues: CAWSVASGGQPYGQYF. As DNA, the CDR3 is TGTGCCTGGAGTGTAGCGAGCGGGGGGCAACCCTACGGGCAGTACTTC.

In its sample, this clone was seen a few times. The genes are TRBV10-3 and TRBJ1-1; 10 positions match TRBD1. The germline gives CDR1 ENHRY, CDR2 SYGVKD. This CDR3 has 14 residues. The V segment lost 4 bases and the J segment 6 bases; nucleotides outside the gene matches: 5. As DNA, the CDR3 is TGTGCCATCAGTGCCGGGACAGGGGTGGCTGAAGCTTTCTTT. This codes for CAISAGTGVAEAFF.

The V and J genes are TRBV19 and TRBJ2-7, with D possibly TRBD2 on 6 matching bases. The length of the CDR3 is 11 residues. Germline values: CDR1 LNHDA, CDR2 SQIVND (reference sequence). The CDR3 spells CSAGQAYEQYF. In DNA form, the CDR3 reads TGTAGCGCGGGGCAAGCCTACGAGCAGTACTTC.

The chain carries TRBV6-5 and TRBJ2-7; 11 nucleotides agree with TRBD2. The germline CDR1 and CDR2 sequences are MNHEY and SVGAGI. CDR3 length equals 14 residues. V trimming: 6 bases; J trimming: 2 bases; junction bases outside the gene matches: 3. CDR3 DNA: TGTGCCAGCAGAGGGACTAGCGGCGCCTACGAGCAGTACTTC. It yields the protein CASRGTSGAYEQYF.

The chain links TRBV5-1 to TRBJ2-3; possible D gene TRBD2, 7 bases. Between the trimmed V and J ends, which lost 0 bases and 4 bases, there was a span of 12 bases. The CDR3 is 15 residues long. Germline assignment: CDR1 SGHRS and CDR2 YFSETQ. CDR3 sequence (DNA): TGCGCCAGCAGCTTGGGAGGGGAGGGGGCAGATACGCAGTATTTT. Translation: CASSLGGEGADTQYF.

This chain joins TRBV4-1 and TRBJ2-5; 12 bases line up with TRBD2. This CDR3 is built from 18 residues. Trimming cost V 3 bases and J 4 bases; bases outside gene matches: 12. Germline assignment: CDR1 MGHRA and CDR2 YSYEKL. CDR3 sequence reads: CASSQDLAGGPYRETQYF. The CDR3 DNA is TGCGCCAGCAGCCAGGACCTAGCGGGGGGGCCTTATAGAGAGACCCAGTACTTC.

The chain is built from TRBV30 and TRBJ1-6, with 7 bases identical to TRBD1. CDR1 and CDR2 from the germline V gene are GTSNPN and SVGIG (reference sequence). Trimming cost V 8 bases and J 6 bases; bases outside gene matches: 7. The CDR3 sequence is 13 residues long. CDR3 bases: TGTGCCGCCGAGGGGGCGCTTAATTCACCCCTCCACTTT. This sequence encodes CAAEGALNSPLHF.

Note on this clone: The DNA is left out, because the CDR3 cannot be placed on it with certainty; the CDR3 is given as TCRdb lists it. This chain joins TRBV21-1 and TRBJ2-3; the table names TRBD1, a call not compared with the DNA. TRBV21-1 is a listed pseudogene. From its first to its last residue, the CDR3 has 19 amino acids. The chain's CDR3 is CASSNGGDRVGGGTDTQYF.

The chain combines TRBV30 with TRBJ1-2, with D hard to call. Trimming stripped 4 bases from V and 4 bases from J, with 19 bases between. This CDR3 has 15 residues. Germline V gene data show CDR1 as GTSNPN and CDR2 as SVGIG (reference sequence). The CDR3 reads CAWTPRSNDGYGYTF. CDR3 DNA: TGTGCCTGGACCCCCCGGAGCAACGACGGCTATGGCTACACCTTC.

The chain is built from TRBV30 and TRBJ2-1; 9 bases are a match to TRBD2. The CDR3 length is 14 residues. Trimming cost V 3 bases and J 10 bases; bases outside gene matches: 10. The germline gives CDR1 GTSNPN, CDR2 SVGIG (reference sequence). The DNA for the CDR3 is TGTGCCTGGAGGGCGGGGGGACTAGCCTCCGAGCAGTTCTTC. This encodes CAWRAGGLASEQFF.

This chain connects TRBV5-1 to TRBJ2-2; D uncertain. Trimming removed 4 bases from V and 0 bases from J, with 10 bases in between. CDR3 length equals 15 residues. CDR1 is SGHRS and CDR2 is YFSETQ in the germline V gene. The CDR3 nucleotides are TGCGCCAGCAGCCCCCTGGCAGCGAACACCGGGGAGCTGTTTTTT. Its translation is CASSPLAANTGELFF.

The chain links TRBV5-6 to TRBJ1-1; possibly TRBD1 for D (5 bases). V was clipped by 4 bases and J by 5 bases, with 18 bases between them. The CDR3 has 15 amino acids. In germline, CDR1 is SGHDT, CDR2 YYEEEE. CDR3 sequence reads: CASSDQTVSGTEAFF. Here the CDR3 DNA reads TGTGCCAGCAGCGATCAGACAGTGTCAGGAACTGAAGCTTTCTTT.

The chain combines TRBV6-1 with TRBJ2-3, with D unclear. The CDR3 is 14 amino acids. The ends were cut back, 3 bases at V and 4 bases at J, with 11 bases in the middle. The germline V gene encodes CDR1 MNHNS and CDR2 SASEGT. The CDR3 spells CASSDYVSPDTQYF. The CDR3 coding sequence is TGTGCCAGCAGTGATTATGTGTCTCCAGATACGCAGTATTTT.

The chain joins TRBV19 to TRBJ1-1; tentative D call: TRBD1 (5 bases). CDR3 size: 13 residues. Deletions cut 6 bases from V and 1 base from J, with 9 bases between. Germline CDR1 reads LNHDA; CDR2 reads SQIVND (reference sequence). The CDR3 sequence is CASSDRPNTEAFF. Written as DNA, the CDR3 is TGTGCCAGTAGCGACAGACCGAACACTGAAGCTTTCTTT.

This chain connects TRBV6-5 to TRBJ2-7; TRBD2 matches at 7 bases. The CDR3 is made up of 13 amino acids. J lost 4 bases, V lost 6 bases, and 6 bases had no gene match. CDR1 is MNHEY and CDR2 is SVGAGI in the germline V gene. The CDR3 protein is CASRGGSRYEQYF. The CDR3 nucleotides read TGTGCCAGCAGAGGCGGGAGTAGGTACGAGCAGTACTTC.

This clone came up a few times. This chain uses TRBV6-5 with TRBJ1-6; TRBD1 aligns across 7 bases. The CDR3 extends over 14 amino acids. The V segment lost 8 bases and the J segment 3 bases; nucleotides outside the gene matches: 4. Germline V gene lookup returns CDR1 MNHEY and CDR2 SVGAGI. The CDR3 reads CASGQGGYNSPLHF. The CDR3 DNA follows: TGTGCCAGCGGCCAGGGGGGCTATAATTCACCCCTCCACTTT.

This chain links TRBV10-3 with TRBJ1-4; 8 nucleotides line up with TRBD1. Germline V CDR1 and CDR2: ENHRY, SYGVKD. Trimming cost V 4 bases and J 5 bases; bases outside gene matches: 9. This CDR3 has 16 amino acids. The CDR3 region is CAISVGQGAGNEKLFF. Here the CDR3 DNA reads TGTGCCATCAGTGTTGGGCAGGGGGCAGGCAATGAAAAACTGTTTTTT.

The chain has TRBV11-2 and TRBJ2-7, with 8 positions matching TRBD2. V dropped 5 bases and J dropped 3; count of bases not matched to a gene: 9. Germline V gives CDR1 SGHAT, CDR2 FQNNGV. CDR3 length: 15 amino acids. The CDR3 sequence: CASSNRLAGLYEQYF. CDR3 sequence (DNA): TGTGCCAGCAGCAATCGTCTAGCGGGCCTCTACGAGCAGTACTTC.

This chain connects TRBV10-3 to TRBJ1-1; D is perhaps TRBD1 (6 bases). Looked up from germline, CDR1 is ENHRY and CDR2 is SYGVKD. CDR3 length: 13 amino acids. V was pared by 6 bases and J by 3 bases, with 11 bases between. The CDR3 is CAIRGGAYTEAFF. Written as DNA, the CDR3 is TGTGCCATCAGGGGGGGGGCGTACACTGAAGCTTTCTTT.

The V gene is TRBV30, the J gene TRBJ2-4; no clear D. V was clipped by 2 bases and J by 2 bases, with 13 bases between them. The CDR3 sequence is 15 residues long. Germline values: CDR1 GTSNPN, CDR2 SVGIG (reference sequence). The CDR3 nucleotides are TGTGCCTGGAGTCAGGTGCCGACAACCAAAAACATTCAGTACTTC. Amino acids: CAWSQVPTTKNIQYF.

The J gene is TRBJ2-1, the V gene TRBV20-1; D remains unclear. This CDR3 spans 11 amino acids. The germline V and J ends were trimmed by 6 bases and 10 bases, with 13 bases remaining between them. CDR1 is DFQATT, CDR2 SNEGSKA, per germline (reference sequence). CDR3 sequence reads: CSAPRVVEQFF. CDR3 coding DNA: TGCAGTGCCCCCCGGGTCGTGGAGCAGTTCTTC.

The chain is built from TRBV6-5 and TRBJ1-2; no reliable D call. The CDR3 is made up of 13 amino acids. Looked up from germline, CDR1 is MNHEY and CDR2 is SVGAGI. Trimming left V 0 bases short and J 6 bases short, with 8 bases between. The CDR3 bases are TGTGCCAGCAGTTACTCGGGGAGGGATGGCTACACCTTC. Encoded protein: CASSYSGRDGYTF.

This clone has just a few counts. The V gene is TRBV7-9, the J gene TRBJ1-1; 7 bases match TRBD1. The J segment lost 7 bases and the V segment lost 2 bases, leaving 10 bases of the junction unmatched. The CDR3 consists of 15 residues. CDR1 SEHNR and CDR2 FQNEAQ come from the germline V gene (reference sequence). CDR3 sequence (DNA): TGTGCCAGCAGCTTACCTACACAGGGGTCGGTTGAAGCTTTCTTT. Residues: CASSLPTQGSVEAFF.

J is TRBJ2-1 and V is TRBV5-1; 9 positions agree with TRBD1. V dropped 4 bases and J dropped 6; count of bases not matched to a gene: 5. The CDR3 totals 14 residues. CDR1 is SGHRS and CDR2 is YFSETQ in the germline V gene. The CDR3 sequence is CASSTGTGPNEQFF. Here the CDR3 DNA reads TGCGCCAGCAGCACCGGGACAGGGCCCAATGAGCAGTTCTTC.

This chain joins TRBV13 and TRBJ1-1, with D hard to call. The CDR3 is made up of 12 amino acids. CDR1 and CDR2 from the germline V gene are PRHDT and FYEKMQ (reference sequence). The V gene lost 0 bases and the J gene lost 11 bases, with 10 bases spanning the gap. The CDR3: CASSLGGVGAFF. The CDR3 DNA sequence: TGTGCCAGCAGCTTAGGGGGAGTTGGGGCTTTCTTT. Together with reference TRBV13 and TRBJ1-1, the CDR3 gives the full variable domain: AAGVIQSPRHLIKEKRETATLKCYPIPRHDTVYWYQQGPGQDPQFLISFYEKMQSDKGSIPDRFSAQQFSDYHSELNMSSLELGDSALYFCASSLGGVGAFFGQGTRLTVV.

The table lists this clone with a count of one. Here the CDR3 DNA reads TGTGCCAGTAGTATCCCCAGTGGACAGGGGGCGAACGAGCAGTACTTC. The encoded protein is CASSIPSGQGANEQYF. This chain links TRBV19 with TRBJ2-7, with 11 bases matching TRBD1. This CDR3 is built from 16 residues. Germline values: CDR1 LNHDA, CDR2 SQIVND (reference sequence). V lost 3 bases to trimming and J lost 5 bases; unmatched junction nucleotides: 9. Looking up the rest from reference TRBV19 and TRBJ2-7 gives the full variable domain: DGGITQSPKYLFRKEGQNVTLSCEQNLNHDAMYWYRQDPGQGLRLIYYSQIVNDFQKGDIAEGYSVSREKKESFPLTVTSAQKNPTAFYLCASSIPSGQGANEQYFGPGTRLTVT.

J is TRBJ2-3 and V is TRBV15; weak D call: TRBD1 (5 bases). With 3 bases removed from V and 1 base from J, the gap between germline ends came to 14 bases. The CDR3 extends over 16 amino acids. The germline CDR1 and CDR2 sequences are LNHNV and YYDKDF (reference sequence). The CDR3 DNA follows: TGTGCCACCAGCAGTGGGGTGGGGCAGCGCACAGATACGCAGTATTTT. Protein sequence: CATSSGVGQRTDTQYF.

The chain carries TRBV7-6 and TRBJ2-7; 8 bases align to TRBD2. The length of the CDR3 is 14 residues. V shed 5 bases, J shed 2 bases, and the junction held 5 bases outside the gene matches. Looked up from germline, CDR1 is SGHVS and CDR2 is FNYEAQ. The chain's CDR3 is CASSPLGGAYEQYF. The DNA for the CDR3 is TGTGCCAGCAGCCCGCTCGGGGGGGCCTACGAGCAGTACTTC. The variable domain in full, completed from reference TRBV7-6 and TRBJ2-7, reads GAGVSQSPRYKVTKRGQDVALRCDPISGHVSLYWYRQALGQGPEFLTYFNYEAQQDKSGLPNDRFSAERPEGSISTLTIQRTEQRDSAMYRCASSPLGGAYEQYFGPGTRLTVT.

This chain connects TRBV5-4 to TRBJ1-1, with 8 bases matching TRBD1. The CDR3 totals 15 residues. The trim removed 4 bases at V and 5 bases at J, leaving 10 bases unmatched. Germline loops: CDR1 SGHNT, CDR2 YYREEE (reference sequence). CDR3 residues: CASSQPDRGRTEAFF. CDR3 sequence (DNA): TGTGCCAGCAGCCAACCAGACAGGGGAAGGACTGAAGCTTTCTTT.